This TCR beta chain was recorded in a study of T cells after yellow fever vaccination (dated by TCRdb to about 2019). For the wider study: Libraries from fractions with low cell numbers were prepared with the SMART-Seq v4 Ultra Low Input RNA kit. Bulk PBMC replicates and cell subsets were isolated from blood drawn at multiple timepoints before and after both primary and secondary immunization. To track T-cell clones before and after primary and booster YFV17D yellow fever vaccination, bulk TCR alpha and beta repertoires were sequenced longitudinally. Two healthy male donors made up the cohort, one aged 18 to 30 years and the other aged 30 to 39 years. Paper-wide results and their limitations: Most clones expanded after primary vaccination were re-detected after the booster (about 95% of CD4 and roughly 85% of CD8), suggesting broad memory maintenance. Because abundant contaminating clonotypes from the bulk population could be contained in FACS-sorted repertoires, computational filtering was required. A small share of clonotypes was detected in both CD4 and CD8 compartments, with the overlap likely arising from convergent recombination. Because only two donors were included in the study, the extent to which the findings can be generalized is limited. Compared with the primary T-cell response, the secondary T-cell response was weaker but faster, peaking on day 5 rather than day 15.

With respect to this clonotype: The clone's antigen remains unknown. Base-call qualities are not available, and no considerably larger clone is one nucleotide away.

Sequencing instrument: Illumina NovaSeq 6000. TCR cDNA was synthesized by 5'RACE template switching, which introduced a universal primer site and unique molecular identifiers. Priming of cDNA synthesis was performed from both the TCR alpha and TCR beta constant segments. Library amplification involved two PCR steps, and the second step added sample barcodes and sequencing adapters. Sequencing of the libraries was done on either Illumina HiSeq 2500 (2x100 bp) or NovaSeq (2x150 bp). The study's processing was this. MIGEC handled demultiplexing of reads and collapsing into UMI consensus sequences, while MiXCR performed V(D)J alignment. Using edgeR on replicate PBMC samples, clonotypes were called vaccine-responding if FDR was below 0.01 and the log2 fold change was above 5 up to day 15. Each bulk clonotype was labeled CD4 or CD8 based on which sequenced repertoire, CD4 or CD8, contained the clonotype at higher abundance. TCRdb reran the public reads through fastp at Q25 and MiXCR, keeping productive beta chains. All rows with the same CDR3 protein become a single entry with the most common DNA and genes. These V and J calls derive from TCRdb rather than the authors' analysis. The sample table lists 170,000 or so distinct CDR3 sequences, about a tenth of them with a count of one. Roughly 33% of the sample is in the top ten clones.

The sample's treatment or condition, from its label and the paper: live attenuated yellow fever vaccine strain. PBMCs were isolated from peripheral blood using a standard Ficoll-Paque protocol. Dynabeads CD4 and CD8 positive selection kits were used to isolate CD4 and CD8 T-cell fractions. TriZol was used to extract RNA from bulk PBMCs, CD4 and CD8 fractions, and dextramer-positive and dextramer-negative fractions. The sequence was obtained from a man aged 18-30 years who received the YFV17D yellow fever vaccine. The sequenced sample was CD8+ T cells sorted from PBMCs, obtained 45 days after the yellow fever booster vaccination.

The CDR3 region has the sequence CASSQAGYGEETQYF. The DNA sequence is as follows: TGCGCCAGCAGCCAAGCAGGGTATGGTGAAGAGACCCAGTACTTC. The chain employs TRBV4-3 and TRBJ2-5; tentative D gene TRBD1, with 5 bases matching. CDR1 and CDR2 are read off the germline V gene as LGHNA and YSLEER. V gives up 1 base and J gives up 3 bases, and the segment between their germline ends measures 12 bases. CDR3 length: 15 amino acids, cysteine to phenylalanine. Just CDR3 DNA is preserved here, 45 bases in frame from base 1.